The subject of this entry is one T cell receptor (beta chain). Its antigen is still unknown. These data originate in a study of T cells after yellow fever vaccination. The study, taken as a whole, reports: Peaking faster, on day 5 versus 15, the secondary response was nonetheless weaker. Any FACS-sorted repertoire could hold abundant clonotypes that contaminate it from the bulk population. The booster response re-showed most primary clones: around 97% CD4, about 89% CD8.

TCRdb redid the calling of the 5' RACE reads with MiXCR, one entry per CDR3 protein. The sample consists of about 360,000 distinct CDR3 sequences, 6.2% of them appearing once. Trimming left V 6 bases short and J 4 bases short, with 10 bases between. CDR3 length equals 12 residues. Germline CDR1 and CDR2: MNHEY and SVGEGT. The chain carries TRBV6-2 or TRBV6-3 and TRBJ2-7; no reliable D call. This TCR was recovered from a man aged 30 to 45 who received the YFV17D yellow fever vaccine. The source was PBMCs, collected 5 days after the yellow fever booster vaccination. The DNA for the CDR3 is TGTGCCAGCAGACCCTCAACTTACGAGCAGTACTTC. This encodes CASRPSTYEQYF.